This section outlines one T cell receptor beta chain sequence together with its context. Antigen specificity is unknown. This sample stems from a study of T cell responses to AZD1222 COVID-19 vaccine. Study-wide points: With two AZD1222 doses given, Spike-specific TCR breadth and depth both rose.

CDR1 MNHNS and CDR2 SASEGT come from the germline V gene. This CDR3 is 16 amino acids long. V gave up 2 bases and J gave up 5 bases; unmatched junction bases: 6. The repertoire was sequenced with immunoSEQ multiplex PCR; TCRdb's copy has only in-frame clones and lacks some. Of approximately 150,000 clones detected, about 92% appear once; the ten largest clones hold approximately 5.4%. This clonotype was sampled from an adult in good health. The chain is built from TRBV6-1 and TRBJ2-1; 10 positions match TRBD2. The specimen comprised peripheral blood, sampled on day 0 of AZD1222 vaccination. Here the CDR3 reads CASSEMPSGGNNEQFF. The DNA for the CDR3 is TGTGCCAGCAGTGAAATGCCTAGCGGGGGAAACAATGAGCAGTTCTTC.